The 27 T cell receptor beta chains below come from one sample, sequenced in a study of patients and donors after allogeneic stem cell transplantation. TCRdb recomputed calls from the RT-PCR reads with MiXCR, one row per CDR3 protein. This table has some 960,000 distinct CDR3 sequences, more than 15% appearing once. The specimen sequenced was blood, either unsorted or a sorted T cell fraction (not recorded which). The source of these receptors is a human donor who was either an allogeneic HSCT recipient or a stem cell or donor lymphocyte infusion donor (not recorded which). It is not recorded whose cells these are; they may come from a transplant donor.

The chain joins TRBV29-1 to TRBJ2-3; D unclear. CDR1 and CDR2 from the germline V gene are SQVTM and ANQGSEA. The CDR3 runs to 13 residues. Trimming removed 2 bases from V and 2 bases from J, with 8 bases in between. The CDR3 spells CSVEIIVTDTQYF. For the CDR3, the DNA is TGCAGCGTTGAAATAATAGTCACAGATACGCAGTATTTT.

In this sample, this clonotype turned up a few times. This chain joins TRBV15 and TRBJ2-2, with TRBD2 identical over 9 bases. Per the germline V gene, CDR1 is LNHNV and CDR2 is YYDKDF (reference sequence). The CDR3 loop spans 18 amino acids. After removal of 6 bases from V and 5 bases from J, the junction contained 16 bases not matched to a gene. The CDR3 DNA sequence: TGTGCCACCAGTAGGTGGACAGCGGGGGGCTTCCGAACCGGGGAGCTGTTTTTT. As protein: CATSRWTAGGFRTGELFF.

The sample holds a few counts of this clonotype. This chain connects TRBV6-2 or TRBV6-3 to TRBJ2-3; TRBD1 agrees at 10 bases. The CDR3 is made up of 16 amino acids. The ends lost 6 bases at V and 2 bases at J; junction bases unmatched: 8. In germline, CDR1 is MNHEY, CDR2 SVGEGT. CDR3 sequence: CASRRSDRGITDTQYF. The CDR3, as DNA: TGTGCCAGCAGACGCTCGGACAGGGGGATCACAGATACGCAGTATTTT.

This chain connects TRBV12-3 or TRBV12-4 to TRBJ2-1; a possible D gene is TRBD2 (6 bases). This CDR3 is built from 17 residues. V dropped 4 bases and J dropped 10 bases, with 26 bases sitting between them. The CDR3 region is CASSSWASSDPRGEQFF. CDR3 nucleotides: TGTGCCAGCAGTTCTTGGGCCTCTAGCGACCCTCGGGGAGAGCAGTTCTTC.

The chain joins TRBV18 to TRBJ2-7; D is uncertain. CDR3 length: 14 residues. Germline V CDR1 and CDR2: KGHSH, LQKENI. Trimming pared 2 bases from V and 5 bases from J, leaving 13 bases between. In DNA, the CDR3 is TGTGCCAGCTCACCAGGGAAGGGCTGGAACGAGCAGTACTTC. Translating gives CASSPGKGWNEQYF.

V and J are TRBV30 and TRBJ1-1, with D possibly being TRBD1 (6 bases). The CDR3 sequence is 13 residues long. The germline V and J ends were trimmed by 3 bases and 1 base, with 9 bases remaining between them. From germline, CDR1 is GTSNPN and CDR2 SVGIG (reference sequence). For the CDR3, the DNA is TGTGCCTGGAGCGACAGGTGGAACACTGAAGCTTTCTTT. As protein: CAWSDRWNTEAFF.

The chain carries TRBV6-5 and TRBJ2-7, with D unclear. The V end was cut by 6 bases, the J end by 7 bases, with 13 bases between. This CDR3 is built from 12 residues. CDR1 is MNHEY, CDR2 SVGAGI, per germline. Written as DNA, the CDR3 is TGTGCCAGCAGGGTTAATACGAGGGAGCAGTACTTC. Translated: CASRVNTREQYF.

In its sample, this clonotype was seen a few times. The chain combines TRBV30 with TRBJ2-5; D may be TRBD1 or TRBD2 (5 bases each). V lost 7 bases to trimming and J lost 0 bases, with 12 bases between them. Germline CDR1 GTSNPN, CDR2 SVGIG (reference sequence). CDR3 length equals 13 residues. The CDR3 sequence: CALEDKNQETQYF. Here the CDR3 DNA reads TGTGCCTTGGAGGACAAGAACCAAGAGACCCAGTACTTC.

The table lists this clonotype with a few counts. The rearrangement links TRBV20-1 to TRBJ2-7; the D gene is possibly TRBD2 (5 bases). The ends were cut back, 3 bases at V and 2 bases at J, with 8 bases in the middle. This CDR3 is built from 12 residues. Germline V lookup: CDR1 DFQATT, CDR2 SNEGSKA (reference sequence). The CDR3 spells CSASGETYEQYF. CDR3 DNA: TGCAGTGCTAGCGGGGAGACCTACGAGCAGTACTTC.

This chain joins TRBV2 and TRBJ2-1; D may be TRBD2 (6 bases). The CDR3 runs to 14 residues. V lost 0 bases and J 7 bases, leaving 10 bases between the germline ends. Germline lookup yields CDR1 SNHLY and CDR2 FYNNEI. For the CDR3, the DNA is TGTGCCAGCAGTGAAGCGGGTCGGGGGAATGAGCAGTTCTTC. Protein product: CASSEAGRGNEQFF.

This chain connects TRBV14 to TRBJ2-7, with 7 bases lining up with TRBD1. Germline CDR1 reads SGHDN; CDR2 reads FVKESK. The junction had 6 bases not matched to a gene; V was cut back by 3 bases and J by 1 base. The CDR3 runs to 15 residues. In DNA, the CDR3 is TGTGCCAGCAGCCACCCGGGACAGACTTCCTACGAGCAGTACTTC. It specifies CASSHPGQTSYEQYF.

The chain couples TRBV12-3 or TRBV12-4 to TRBJ2-7, with D perhaps TRBD1 or TRBD2 (5 bases each). CDR3 length: 15 residues. Trimming shortened V by 5 bases and J by 9 bases, and 23 bases separated the two germline ends. The CDR3 here is CASSTSRDLRSSQYF. DNA for the CDR3: TGTGCCAGCAGTACCAGCCGGGACCTGAGATCTTCGCAGTACTTC.

This clonotype came up many times. The V and J genes are TRBV7-3 and TRBJ2-2; no firm D call. Germline CDR1 is SGHTA and CDR2 is FQGTGA. CDR3 length: 14 residues. Trimming left V 6 bases short and J 2 bases short, with 10 bases between. For the CDR3, the DNA is TGTGCCAGCAGACCGTCTCCCAACACCGGGGAGCTGTTTTTT. This gives the protein CASRPSPNTGELFF.

The V call is TRBV29-1, the J call TRBJ1-5, with TRBD1 as a possible D gene (5 bases). The V and J ends lost 4 bases and 4 bases respectively, with 11 bases between them. The CDR3 is 13 amino acids. Germline V gene sequence: CDR1 SQVTM, CDR2 ANQGSEA. CDR3 bases: TGCAGCGTTGGTGGGACGCAAAATCAGCCCCAGCATTTT. It codes for CSVGGTQNQPQHF.

In its sample, this clonotype was seen a few times. This chain joins TRBV20-1 and TRBJ1-4; D not resolved. This CDR3 contains 15 residues. From germline, CDR1 is DFQATT and CDR2 SNEGSKA (reference sequence). Deletions cut 3 bases from V and 0 bases from J, with 11 bases between. DNA for the CDR3: TGCAGTGCTAGGTCGGGGATGGCAACTAATGAAAAACTGTTTTTT. The encoded protein is CSARSGMATNEKLFF.

The chain recombines TRBV5-1 with TRBJ1-3, with a tentative D call TRBD1 (6 bases). CDR3 size: 16 residues. Germline values: CDR1 SGHRS, CDR2 YFSETQ. V gave up 2 bases and J gave up 1 base, with 13 bases separating them. The CDR3 sequence: CASSLTGPLSGNTIYF. In nucleotides, the CDR3 is TGCGCCAGCAGCTTAACAGGGCCTCTTTCTGGAAACACCATATATTTT.

The chain is built from TRBV11-2 and TRBJ2-1; tentatively, D is TRBD2 (6 bases). The V gene lost 0 bases and the J gene lost 5 bases, with 11 bases spanning the gap. CDR3 length: 15 residues. CDR1 and CDR2 from the germline V gene are SGHAT and FQNNGV. CDR3: CASSLEGRSHNEQFF. CDR3 sequence (DNA): TGTGCCAGCAGCTTAGAGGGGAGGTCCCACAATGAGCAGTTCTTC.

The V and J genes are TRBV3-1 and TRBJ2-3; 7 bases are shared with TRBD2. The junction had 12 bases not matched to a gene; V was cut back by 4 bases and J by 5 bases. The length of the CDR3 is 16 residues. Germline values: CDR1 LGHDT, CDR2 YNNKEL (reference sequence). The CDR3 spells CASSPRAGSGRDTQYF. The CDR3 nucleotides are TGTGCCAGCAGCCCGCGAGCGGGGAGCGGCCGAGATACGCAGTATTTT.

This clonotype was seen ten or more times. This chain connects TRBV6-6 to TRBJ1-1; 7 nucleotides line up with TRBD1. With 5 bases clipped from V and 10 bases from J, the junction kept 4 bases outside the gene matches. The CDR3 consists of 11 residues. Germline loops: CDR1 MNHNY, CDR2 SVGAGI (reference sequence). CDR3 amino acids: CASSRDSLAFF. The CDR3 nucleotides read TGTGCCAGCAGTCGGGACAGCCTAGCTTTCTTT.

The table lists this clonotype with many counts. V and J are TRBV12-3 or TRBV12-4 and TRBJ1-1; D unresolved. Trimming took 6 bases from V and 1 from J, leaving 12 bases between them. The length of the CDR3 is 14 residues. In DNA, the CDR3 is TGTGCCAGCAGCTACGGGGAGCGGAACACTGAAGCTTTCTTT. Translated: CASSYGERNTEAFF.

In its sample, this clonotype was seen a few times. The chain employs TRBV12-3 or TRBV12-4 and TRBJ1-2; D unclear. This CDR3 has 12 amino acids. The V end lost 5 bases, the J end lost 5 bases, and 9 bases lay between the germline ends. CDR3 protein: CASSPYRYGYTF. The CDR3 DNA reads TGTGCCAGCAGTCCTTACAGATATGGCTACACCTTC.

This chain uses TRBV7-6 with TRBJ2-3; no clear D gene. Germline V CDR1 and CDR2: SGHVS, FNYEAQ. Trimming removed 5 bases at V and 6 bases at J, with 18 bases between. The CDR3 runs to 15 residues. The CDR3 sequence: CASSGNQLKGDTQYF. The CDR3 DNA reads TGTGCCAGCAGCGGCAACCAACTAAAGGGTGATACGCAGTATTTT.

The V gene is TRBV5-1, the J gene TRBJ1-2; no firm D call. The CDR3 extends over 16 amino acids. CDR1 SGHRS and CDR2 YFSETQ come from the germline V gene. V lost 0 bases, J lost 6 bases, and 18 bases lay in between. The CDR3 coding sequence is TGCGCCAGCAGCTTGGTAGCCAGGATCGGCGGGGATGGCTACACCTTC. Translated, it gives CASSLVARIGGDGYTF.

Only a few counts were recorded for this clonotype. The chain uses TRBV29-1 and TRBJ1-2; 7 bases match TRBD1. Trimming cost V 3 bases and J 5 bases; bases outside gene matches: 9. Germline loops: CDR1 SQVTM, CDR2 ANQGSEA. The CDR3 loop spans 14 amino acids. The CDR3 spells CSVEAGGGWYGYTF. In DNA form, the CDR3 reads TGCAGCGTTGAGGCAGGGGGTGGATGGTATGGCTACACCTTC.

This clonotype was seen a few times. The rearrangement links TRBV5-1 to TRBJ2-2; 7 nucleotides align to TRBD1. The CDR3 spans 13 residues. V was pared by 3 bases and J by 6 bases, with 2 bases of the junction left unmatched. Germline assignment: CDR1 SGHRS and CDR2 YFSETQ. This CDR3 is CASSWDSSGELFF. Written as DNA, the CDR3 is TGCGCCAGCAGCTGGGACAGTTCCGGGGAGCTGTTTTTT.

This clonotype was counted between two and nine times. The rearrangement links TRBV27 to TRBJ2-1, with D perhaps matching TRBD1 (6 bases). Between the trimmed V and J ends, which lost 5 bases and 2 bases, there was a span of 13 bases. The CDR3 extends over 15 amino acids. In germline, CDR1 is MNHEY, CDR2 SMNVEV (reference sequence). The CDR3 is CASSPRTEAYNEQFF. The CDR3 DNA reads TGTGCCAGCAGTCCTAGGACAGAAGCCTACAATGAGCAGTTCTTC.

The chain employs TRBV4-1 and TRBJ1-2; no firm D call. The CDR3 runs 15 residues. Germline lookup yields CDR1 MGHRA and CDR2 YSYEKL. Trimming removed 1 base at V and 8 bases at J, with 17 bases between. The CDR3 here is CASSQAGLKYPGYTF. The CDR3 DNA reads as TGCGCCAGCAGCCAAGCGGGTCTCAAGTATCCGGGCTACACCTTC.